Each of the 8 T cell receptor beta chains below was sequenced from the same sample in a study of control samples from healthy donors and cancer patients. Method: immunoSEQ multiplex PCR; TCRdb's copy keeps in-frame clones and lacks some. This table has 65,000 to 85,000 clones, approximately 88% appearing once. The specimen sequenced was PBMCs. The receptors come from a woman aged 50 to 60 with colorectal cancer.

This clone was observed a handful of times. The V gene is TRBV4-3, the J gene TRBJ1-2, with 7 positions matching TRBD1. Germline CDR1 is LGHNA and CDR2 is YSLEER. This CDR3 is built from 17 residues. J gave up 4 bases and V 2 bases, and 13 bases lay outside the gene matches. The CDR3 loop reads CASSQSPGTVKFYGYTF. The DNA for the CDR3 is TGCGCCAGCAGCCAATCTCCGGGGACAGTCAAATTCTATGGCTACACCTTC.

The chain employs TRBV6-6 and TRBJ1-2, with D perhaps TRBD1 (6 bases). With 6 bases removed from V and 6 bases from J, the gap between germline ends came to 17 bases. Looked up from germline, CDR1 is MNHNY and CDR2 is SVGAGI (reference sequence). CDR3 length equals 14 residues. This CDR3 reads CASSMDSSFDGYTF. The DNA for the CDR3 is TGTGCCAGCAGCATGGACAGTTCATTTGATGGCTACACCTTC.

This sequence joins TRBV6-5 and TRBJ1-1; perhaps TRBD1 as D (6 bases). Trimming stripped 6 bases from V and 7 bases from J, with 12 bases between. This CDR3 region has 12 residues. In germline, CDR1 is MNHEY, CDR2 SVGAGI. This chain's CDR3 is CASSQDRREAFF. As DNA, the CDR3 is TGTGCCAGCAGCCAAGACAGGCGTGAAGCTTTCTTT.

The rearrangement links TRBV18 to TRBJ2-6, with 10 bases lining up with TRBD1. With V trimmed by 3 bases and J by 1 base, 3 bases remained unmatched. Germline CDR1 reads KGHSH; CDR2 reads LQKENI. This CDR3 has 17 amino acids. The DNA of the CDR3 is TGTGCCAGCTCACCCGGGACAGGGGTTTCTGGGGCCAACGTCCTGACTTTC. Amino acid sequence: CASSPGTGVSGANVLTF.

This sequence joins TRBV7-2 and TRBJ2-5; D may be TRBD1 (5 bases). V was clipped by 4 bases and J by 7 bases, with 16 bases between them. There are 14 residues in the CDR3. Germline V gene data show CDR1 as SGHTA and CDR2 as FQGNSA. The DNA for the CDR3 is TGTGCCAGCAGCTCCCCCCAGGGCCCCGGGACCCAGTACTTC. This gives the protein CASSSPQGPGTQYF.

This chain connects TRBV20-1 to TRBJ2-1, with D hard to call. The CDR3 has 11 residues. CDR1 DFQATT and CDR2 SNEGSKA come from the germline V gene (reference sequence). Trimming removed 6 bases at V and 5 bases at J, with 8 bases between. The CDR3, as DNA: TGCAGTGCCCACACCAACAATGAGCAGTTCTTC. Protein product: CSAHTNNEQFF.

This clone was observed a few times. This chain joins TRBV7-8 and TRBJ1-1, with D perhaps TRBD1 (5 bases). Germline V CDR1 and CDR2: SGHVS, FQNEAQ. The CDR3 totals 17 residues. Trimming removed 5 bases at V and 0 bases at J, with 19 bases between. The CDR3 reads CASSHPGGGLMNTEAFF. The CDR3 region has the DNA TGTGCCAGCAGCCATCCCGGTGGGGGTCTAATGAACACTGAAGCTTTCTTT.

The CDR3 is CASSSAGAFHEKLFF. The CDR3 DNA follows: TGTGCCAGCAGTTCAGCGGGAGCCTTTCATGAAAAACTGTTTTTT. The chain couples TRBV27 to TRBJ1-4; unclear D gene. The CDR3 covers 15 residues. V was clipped by 4 bases and J by 6 bases, with 15 bases between them. Germline V gene lookup returns CDR1 MNHEY and CDR2 SMNVEV (reference sequence).